One and the same sample provided the 3 T cell receptor beta chains below, sequenced in a study of blood T cells in healthy people across ages. A sample-barcoded 5' primer and a J-beta primer mix were used in a second PCR of about 7 to 11 cycles. One entry per CDR3 protein results from TCRdb running MiXCR on the 5' RACE reads. The sample yields some 920,000 distinct CDR3 sequences, roughly 50% seen once. The specimen sequenced was blood. All receptors come from a woman aged 55-69 years in good health.

The sample holds one count of this clonotype. Here the CDR3 reads CASSQEVLWGGETQYF. The CDR3 nucleotides are TGCGCCAGCAGCCAAGAAGTCCTATGGGGAGGAGAGACCCAGTACTTC. The V and J genes are TRBV4-3 and TRBJ2-5; TRBD2 might be the D (6 bases). The V end was cut by 0 bases, the J end by 4 bases, with 15 bases between. Germline lookup yields CDR1 LGHNA and CDR2 YSLEER. The CDR3 is made up of 16 amino acids.

The rearrangement joins TRBV5-1 to TRBJ1-2; a weak D match, TRBD1 (5 bases). The V and J ends lost 3 bases and 7 bases respectively, with 16 bases between them. This CDR3 contains 14 residues. Germline CDR1 and CDR2: SGHRS and YFSETQ. In nucleotides, the CDR3 is TGCGCCAGCAGCTCTACCGGAGAGGGGCTTGGCTACACCTTC. It specifies CASSSTGEGLGYTF.

The J gene is TRBJ2-1, the V gene TRBV20-1, with TRBD2 matching over 12 bases. The V gene end was trimmed by 5 bases and the J gene end by 8 bases; junction bases not matched to a gene: 7. CDR1 is DFQATT, CDR2 SNEGSKA, per germline (reference sequence). The CDR3 is 14 residues long. CDR3 sequence (DNA): TGCAGTGCTTTCACTAGCGGGAGGAAAGATGAGCAGTTCTTC. It yields the protein CSAFTSGRKDEQFF.